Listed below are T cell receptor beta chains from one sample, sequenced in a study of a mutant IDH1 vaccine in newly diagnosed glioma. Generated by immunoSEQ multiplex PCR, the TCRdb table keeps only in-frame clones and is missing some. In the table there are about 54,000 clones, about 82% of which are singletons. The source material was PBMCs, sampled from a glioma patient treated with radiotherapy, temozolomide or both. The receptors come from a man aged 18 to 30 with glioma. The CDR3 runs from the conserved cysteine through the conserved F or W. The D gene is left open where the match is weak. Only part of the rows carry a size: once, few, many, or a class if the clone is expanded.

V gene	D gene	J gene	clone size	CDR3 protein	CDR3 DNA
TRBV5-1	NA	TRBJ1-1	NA	CASSQDRVAFF	TGCGCCAGCAGCCAAGACAGAGTAGCTTTCTTT
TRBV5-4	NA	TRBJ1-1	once	CASSLKGSPTEAFF	TGTGCCAGCAGCTTGAAAGGATCGCCCACTGAAGCTTTCTTT
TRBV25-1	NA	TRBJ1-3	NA	CASSEGYSGNTIYF	TGTGCCAGCAGTGAAGGTTACTCTGGAAACACCATATATTTT
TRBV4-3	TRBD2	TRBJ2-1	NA	CASSPFFIPGTITYNEQFF	TGCGCCAGCAGCCCCTTCTTTATTCCCGGGACTATTACCTACAATGAGCAGTTCTTC
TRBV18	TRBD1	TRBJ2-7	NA	CASSPRDRGTSYEQYF	TGTGCCAGCTCACCTCGAGACAGGGGAACGTCCTACGAGCAGTACTTC
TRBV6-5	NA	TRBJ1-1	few	CASRGAMNTEAFF	TGTGCCAGCAGGGGGGCCATGAACACTGAAGCTTTCTTT
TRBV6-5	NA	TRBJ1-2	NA	CASTGRAGGYTF	TGTGCCAGCACCGGGAGGGCGGGTGGCTACACCTTC
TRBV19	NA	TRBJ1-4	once	CASSINLRAQEEKLFF	TGTGCCAGTAGTATTAATCTGCGGGCACAGGAAGAAAAACTGTTTTTT
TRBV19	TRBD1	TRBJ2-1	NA	CASSPLLGQGVDEQFF	TGTGCCAGTAGTCCTCTCTTGGGACAGGGTGTCGATGAGCAGTTCTTC
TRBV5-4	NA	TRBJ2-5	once	CASSSLTQETQYF	TGTGCCAGCAGCTCCCTCACGCAAGAGACCCAGTACTTC
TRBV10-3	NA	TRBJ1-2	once	CAISESKAGGYYGYTF	TGTGCCATCAGTGAGTCGAAGGCGGGGGGATACTATGGCTACACCTTC
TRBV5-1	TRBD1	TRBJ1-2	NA	CASSDTGVHGYTF	TGCGCCAGCAGCGATACAGGGGTCCATGGCTACACCTTC
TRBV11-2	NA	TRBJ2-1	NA	CASSLGLVSYNEQFF	TGTGCCAGCAGCTTAGGCCTAGTCTCCTACAATGAGCAGTTCTTC
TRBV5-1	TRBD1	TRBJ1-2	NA	CASRGQANYGYTF	TGCGCCAGTCGCGGACAGGCTAACTATGGCTACACCTTC
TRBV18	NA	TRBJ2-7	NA	CASSPGWNPYEQYF	TGTGCCAGCTCACCCGGCTGGAATCCCTACGAGCAGTACTTC
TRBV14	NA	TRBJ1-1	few	CASSQEDETEAFF	TGTGCCAGCAGCCAAGAGGATGAGACTGAAGCTTTCTTT
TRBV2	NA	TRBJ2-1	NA	CASSEGGGLSGEQFF	TGTGCCAGCAGTGAAGGCGGGGGCCTTTCAGGGGAGCAGTTCTTC
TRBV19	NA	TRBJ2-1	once	CASRPTGHNEQFF	TGTGCCAGTAGGCCAACAGGACACAATGAGCAGTTCTTC
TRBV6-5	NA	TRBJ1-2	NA	CASSTGAQTAGYTF	TGTGCCAGCAGTACTGGGGCCCAAACAGCGGGCTACACCTTC
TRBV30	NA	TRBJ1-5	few	CAWSRGGFNQPQHF	TGTGCCTGGAGTAGGGGAGGGTTCAATCAGCCCCAGCATTTT
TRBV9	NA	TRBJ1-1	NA	CASSVGGILQPEAFF	TGTGCCAGCAGCGTAGGCGGGATCCTGCAGCCTGAAGCTTTCTTT
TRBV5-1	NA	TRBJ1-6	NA	CASSLSSFGSPLHF	TGCGCCAGCAGCTTGTCCTCTTTTGGATCACCCCTCCACTTT
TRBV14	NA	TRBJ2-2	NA	CASSQTWDTGELFF	TGTGCCAGCAGCCAGACCTGGGACACCGGGGAGCTGTTTTTT
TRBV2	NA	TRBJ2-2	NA	CASSVSRAGGELFF	TGTGCCAGCAGTGTCAGCAGGGCTGGCGGGGAGCTGTTTTTT
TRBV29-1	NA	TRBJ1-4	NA	CSGNDRGLNEKLFF	TGCAGCGGGAACGACAGAGGCCTTAATGAAAAACTGTTTTTT
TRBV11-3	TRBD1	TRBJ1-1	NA	CASTTIGTVNTEAFF	TGTGCCAGCACTACCATAGGGACAGTGAACACTGAAGCTTTCTTT
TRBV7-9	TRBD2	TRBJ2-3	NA	CASSLWLAGTDTQYF	TGTGCCAGCAGCTTATGGCTAGCGGGCACAGATACGCAGTATTTT
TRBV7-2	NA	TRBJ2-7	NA	CASSFTYEQYF	TGTGCCAGCAGCTTTACCTACGAGCAGTACTTC
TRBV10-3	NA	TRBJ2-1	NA	CAAGGYYNEQFF	TGTGCCGCGGGCGGTTACTACAATGAGCAGTTCTTC
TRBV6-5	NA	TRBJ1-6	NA	CASSYYARGTNSPLHF	TGTGCCAGCAGTTACTATGCTCGGGGTACTAATTCACCCCTCCACTTT
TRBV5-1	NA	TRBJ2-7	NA	CASSLAPPYEQYF	TGCGCCAGCAGCTTGGCCCCCCCCTACGAGCAGTACTTC
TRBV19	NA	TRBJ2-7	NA	CASSIDRQGGYEQYF	TGTGCCAGTAGTATAGATCGGCAGGGCGGCTACGAGCAGTACTTC
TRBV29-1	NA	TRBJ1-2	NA	CSVRDANYGYTF	TGCAGCGTTAGGGACGCTAACTATGGCTACACCTTC
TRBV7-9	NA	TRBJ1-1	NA	CASSFSVNTEAFF	TGTGCCAGCAGCTTTTCAGTGAACACTGAAGCTTTCTTT
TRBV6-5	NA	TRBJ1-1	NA	CASSYGFNTEAFF	TGTGCCAGCAGTTACGGGTTCAACACTGAAGCTTTCTTT
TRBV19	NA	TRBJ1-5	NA	CASSIDLMGTSNQPQHF	TGTGCCAGTAGTATAGATCTTATGGGGACCAGCAATCAGCCCCAGCATTTT
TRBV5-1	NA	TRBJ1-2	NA	CASNPWAGSYGYTF	TGCGCCAGCAACCCCTGGGCAGGGAGCTATGGCTACACCTTC
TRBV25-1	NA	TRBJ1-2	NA	CASSESPTANYGYTF	TGTGCCAGCAGTGAATCGCCGACAGCTAACTATGGCTACACCTTC
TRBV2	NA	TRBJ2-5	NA	CASTSKGYYQETQYF	TGTGCCAGCACCTCAAAGGGGTATTATCAAGAGACCCAGTACTTC
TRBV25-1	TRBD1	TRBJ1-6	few	CASSEQGQGRSPLHF	TGTGCCAGCAGTGAACAGGGACAGGGCCGATCACCCCTCCACTTT
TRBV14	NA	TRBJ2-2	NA	CASSQYRFPNTGELFF	TGTGCCAGCAGCCAATACAGGTTCCCGAACACCGGGGAGCTGTTTTTT
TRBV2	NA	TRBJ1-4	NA	CASGDRGEKLFF	TGTGCCTCCGGGGATCGGGGAGAAAAACTGTTTTTT
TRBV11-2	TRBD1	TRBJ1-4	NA	CASSPSGRGLEKLFF	TGTGCCAGCAGCCCCTCGGGCAGGGGGCTGGAAAAACTGTTTTTT
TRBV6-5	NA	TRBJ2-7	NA	CASSYSRQFYEQYF	TGTGCCAGCAGTTACTCGCGGCAGTTCTACGAGCAGTACTTC
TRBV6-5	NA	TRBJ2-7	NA	CASSYSSSYEQYF	TGTGCCAGCAGTTACTCGAGCTCCTACGAGCAGTACTTC
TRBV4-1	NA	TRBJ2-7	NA	CASSQEAGDSIYEQYF	TGCGCCAGCAGCCAAGAGGCCGGCGATTCCATCTACGAGCAGTACTTC